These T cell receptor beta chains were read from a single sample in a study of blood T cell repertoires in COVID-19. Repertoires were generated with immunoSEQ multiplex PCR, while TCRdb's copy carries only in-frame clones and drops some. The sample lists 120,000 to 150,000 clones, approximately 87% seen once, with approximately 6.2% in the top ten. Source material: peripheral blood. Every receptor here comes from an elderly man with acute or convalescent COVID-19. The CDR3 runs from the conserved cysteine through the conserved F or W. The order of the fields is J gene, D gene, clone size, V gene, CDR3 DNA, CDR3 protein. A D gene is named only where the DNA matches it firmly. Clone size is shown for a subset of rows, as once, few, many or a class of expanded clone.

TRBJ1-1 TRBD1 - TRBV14 TGTGCCAGCAGCCCGGGGACAGGGCAGACGAACACTGAAGCTTTCTTT CASSPGTGQTNTEAFF
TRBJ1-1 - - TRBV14 TGTGCCAGCAGCCAAAAGGGGAGGTTAGTGAACACTGAAGCTTTCTTT CASSQKGRLVNTEAFF
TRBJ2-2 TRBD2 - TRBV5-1 TGCGCCAGCAGCTTGTATTCGCGGGAGGGCCTGACCACCGGGGAGCTGTTTTTT CASSLYSREGLTTGELFF
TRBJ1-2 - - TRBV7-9 TGTGCCAGCAGCTTAAGTTTGGGGAGGGGCTACACCTTC CASSLSLGRGYTF
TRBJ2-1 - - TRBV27 TGTGCCAGCAGTTTGAATCCGACTAGTGTCAATGAGCAGTTCTTC CASSLNPTSVNEQFF
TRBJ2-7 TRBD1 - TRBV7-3 TGTGCCAGCAGCCCCCAGGGGGTCGGAATCTACGAGCAGTACTTC CASSPQGVGIYEQYF
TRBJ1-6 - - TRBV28 TGTGCCAGCAGTTTAGTAGGGGAATTACCCCTCCACTTT CASSLVGELPLHF
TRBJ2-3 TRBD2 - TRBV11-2 TGTGCCAGGGAAGAACGGGGGGGTTCTAGCACAGATACGCAGTATTTT CAREERGGSSTDTQYF
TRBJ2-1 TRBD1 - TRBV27 TGTGCCAGCAGTTTGAGACAGGGGGTGAACAATGAGCAGTTCTTC CASSLRQGVNNEQFF
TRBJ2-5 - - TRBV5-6 TGTGCCAGCAGCCCGATGAGCGGGCTAGAGACCCAGTACTTC CASSPMSGLETQYF
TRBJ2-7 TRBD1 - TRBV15 TGTGCCACCAGCAGCCGGGACAGGGTTTCATCCGAGCAGTACTTC CATSSRDRVSSEQYF
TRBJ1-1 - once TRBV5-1 TGCGCCAGCAGCTGGCCCGTGATGGGGCAGAACACTGAAGCTTTCTTT CASSWPVMGQNTEAFF
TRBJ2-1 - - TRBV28 TGTGCCAGCAGTTCGACAGTTGATGAGCAGTTCTTC CASSSTVDEQFF
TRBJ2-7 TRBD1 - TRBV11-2 TGTGCCAGCAGCTTAGGGACAGGGTTTTTTTCCCACTACGAGCAGTACTTC CASSLGTGFFSHYEQYF
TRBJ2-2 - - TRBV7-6 TGTGCCAGCAGCGACAGAGCGGGCGGCGGGGAGCTGTTTTTT CASSDRAGGGELFF
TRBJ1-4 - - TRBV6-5 TGTGCCAGCAGTCGGACTGCCGAGAGGCTGTTTTTT CASSRTAERLFF
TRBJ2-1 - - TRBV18 TGTGCCAGCTCACCGCGAGGGGGAGACTCCTACAATGAGCAGTTCTTC CASSPRGGDSYNEQFF
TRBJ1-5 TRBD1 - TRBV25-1 TGTGCCAGCAGTGACCCGGGACAGGGGAAAGATAGCAATCAGCCCCAGCATTTT CASSDPGQGKDSNQPQHF
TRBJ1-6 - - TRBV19 TGTGCCAGTAGTATAGCGAGCTCCTATAATTCACCCCTCCACTTT CASSIASSYNSPLHF
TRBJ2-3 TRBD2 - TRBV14 TGTGCCAGCAGCCAAGATCTCGGACTAGCGGAGGGCACAGATACGCAGTATTTT CASSQDLGLAEGTDTQYF
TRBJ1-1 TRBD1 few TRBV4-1 TGCGCCAGCAGCCGAGACAGGGTTGGGACTGAAGCTTTCTTT CASSRDRVGTEAFF
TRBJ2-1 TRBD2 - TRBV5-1 TGCGCCAGCAGCTGGGACCCTAGCGGGAGAGTAAATGAGCAGTTCTTC CASSWDPSGRVNEQFF
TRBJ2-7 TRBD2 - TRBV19 TGTGCCACCGCGGGGGCCTACGAGCAGTACTTC CATAGAYEQYF
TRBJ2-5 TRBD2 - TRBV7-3 TGTGCCAGCAGCCTCGGGACTAAGCAAGAGACCCAGTACTTC CASSLGTKQETQYF
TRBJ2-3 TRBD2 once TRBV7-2 TGTGCCAGCAGCTCCGGGACTAGCGGGGGAGATACGCAGTATTTT CASSSGTSGGDTQYF
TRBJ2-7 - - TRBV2 TGTGCCAGCGGTTTCGGGTACGAGCAGTACTTC CASGFGYEQYF
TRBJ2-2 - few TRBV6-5 TGTGCCAGCAGTTACTCGGGACATACCGGGGAGCTGTTTTTT CASSYSGHTGELFF
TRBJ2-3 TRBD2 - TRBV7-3 TGTGCCAGCAGCAGGGGACTAGCGGGAGGGCCCCTTAGCACAGATACGCAGTATTTT CASSRGLAGGPLSTDTQYF
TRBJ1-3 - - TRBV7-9 TGTGCCAGCAGCTTAGGAGAAAACACCATATATTTT CASSLGENTIYF
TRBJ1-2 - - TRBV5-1 TGCGCCAGCAGCTTGTCTGTGGGGGCCCCCGGTGGCTACACCTTC CASSLSVGAPGGYTF
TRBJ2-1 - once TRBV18 TGTGCCAGCTCATCTCGTCCCGCGCGGGAGCAGTTCTTC CASSSRPAREQFF
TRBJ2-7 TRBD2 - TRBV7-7 TGTGCTAGCAGCCCCGGAGCGGGGTCCCTCGAGCAGTACTTC CASSPGAGSLEQYF
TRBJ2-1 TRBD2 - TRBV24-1 TGTGCCACCAGTGATACTGGGACTAGCGGACTTTACAATGAGCAGTTCTTC CATSDTGTSGLYNEQFF
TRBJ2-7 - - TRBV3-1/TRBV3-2 TGTGCCAGCAGCCAAGATGATACGAGGAGCTCCTACGAGCAGTACTTC CASSQDDTRSSYEQYF
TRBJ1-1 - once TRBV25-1 TGTGCCAGCAGTGAACGGACAGAAACGAACACTGAAGCTTTCTTT CASSERTETNTEAFF
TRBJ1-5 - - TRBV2 TGTGCCAGCAGTGATCGGGGGATCGGGCAGCCCCAGCATTTT CASSDRGIGQPQHF
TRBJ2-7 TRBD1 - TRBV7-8 TGTGCCAGCAGCTGGGCGGACAGGGCCCACTACGAGCAGTACTTC CASSWADRAHYEQYF
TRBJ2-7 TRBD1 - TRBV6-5 TGTGCCAGCAGCCGGGACAGGGGCGAGCAGTACTTC CASSRDRGEQYF
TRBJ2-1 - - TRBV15 TGTGCCACCGGGGCGGGGTACAATGAGCAGTTCTTC CATGAGYNEQFF
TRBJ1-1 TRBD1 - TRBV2 TGTGCCAGCAGCAGGACAGGGTGGAACACTGAAGCTTTCTTT CASSRTGWNTEAFF
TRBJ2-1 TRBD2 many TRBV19 TGTGCCAGCCGCGTTTTGGCGGGAGGCACAAATGAGCAGTTCTTC CASRVLAGGTNEQFF
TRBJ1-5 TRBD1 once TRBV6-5 TGTGCCAGCAGAATGGACAGGAATCAGCCCCAGCATTTT CASRMDRNQPQHF
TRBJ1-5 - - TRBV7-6 TGTGCCAGCAGCTTAGGGACCCGGGGGGCCAATCAGCCCCAGCATTTT CASSLGTRGANQPQHF
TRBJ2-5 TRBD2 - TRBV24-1 TGTGCCACCAGTGGGGACGAGGCTAGCGGGGGGTTCGAGACCCAGTACTTC CATSGDEASGGFETQYF
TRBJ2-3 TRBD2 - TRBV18 TGTGCCAGCTCACCAGTACTAGCGGGCCCCACAGATACGCAGTATTTT CASSPVLAGPTDTQYF
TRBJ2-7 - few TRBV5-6 TGTGCCAGCAACGAAGGGGTTGACGGCTACGAGCAGTACTTC CASNEGVDGYEQYF
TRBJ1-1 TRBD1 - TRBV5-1 TGCGCCAGCAGCTCCCAGACAGGGTCTGCTGAAGCTTTCTTT CASSSQTGSAEAFF
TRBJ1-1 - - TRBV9 TGTGCCAGCAGCGTAGGAGATGGCACTGAAGCTTTCTTT CASSVGDGTEAFF
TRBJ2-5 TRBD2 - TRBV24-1 TGTGCCACCAGTGATGGTCCTAGCGGGTTTGAGACCCAGTACTTC CATSDGPSGFETQYF
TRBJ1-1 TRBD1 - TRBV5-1 TGCGCCAGCAGCTTAGGGACAGAGAACACTGAAGCTTTCTTT CASSLGTENTEAFF
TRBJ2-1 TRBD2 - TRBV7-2 TGTGCCAGCAGCGTGACTAGCGGGCCCTACAATGAGCAGTTCTTC CASSVTSGPYNEQFF
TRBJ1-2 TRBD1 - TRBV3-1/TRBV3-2 TGTGCCAGCAGGAGGGCAGGGACAGGGGGCATAGATGGCTACACCTTC CASRRAGTGGIDGYTF
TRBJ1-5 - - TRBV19 TGTGCCAGTCAGGACTATAGCAATCAGCCCCAGCATTTT CASQDYSNQPQHF
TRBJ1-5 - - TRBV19 TGTGCCAGTAGTATGGCCCAGGGATATCAGCCCCAGCATTTT CASSMAQGYQPQHF
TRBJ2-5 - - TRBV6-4 TGTGCCAGCACAATTCTTCTAGCGCCTCAAAAGACCCAGTACTTC CASTILLAPQKTQYF
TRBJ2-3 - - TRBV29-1 TGCAGCGTTGATAGACTGAAGTGGGGCACAGATACGCAGTATTTT CSVDRLKWGTDTQYF
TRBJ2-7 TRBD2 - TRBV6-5 TGTGCCATCAGGACTAGCGGCGTTTGGGAGCAGTACTTC CAIRTSGVWEQYF